This passage covers 14 T cell receptor beta chains from one sample sequenced in a study of T-cell reconstitution after alpha-beta-depleted transplantation in children. Molecular barcoding with unique molecular identifiers was used for the TCRbeta library. TCRdb passed the PCR reads through MiXCR, listing each CDR3 protein once. Here the sample spans some 240,000 distinct CDR3 sequences, 7.5% to 10% being singletons. The material sequenced was PBMCs from the stem cell graft donor, taken from the stem cell graft. Receptor source: a human donor who donated a stem cell graft to a child with SCID.

This clonotype has ten or more counts. The chain carries TRBV7-8 and TRBJ2-1, with D hard to call. Trimming left V 1 base short and J 2 bases short, with 3 bases between. CDR1 and CDR2 (germline): SGHVS, FQNEAQ. This CDR3 spans 13 amino acids. The CDR3 sequence: CASSLVAYNEQFF. CDR3 bases: TGTGCCAGCAGCTTAGTCGCCTACAATGAGCAGTTCTTC.

The sample holds many counts of this clonotype. The chain combines TRBV12-3 or TRBV12-4 with TRBJ2-2; 14 positions match TRBD2. The V and J ends lost 6 bases and 7 bases, in that order; junction bases with no gene match: 7. The CDR3 is 16 residues long. The CDR3 nucleotides read TGTGCCAGCAGCCGAGGACTAGCGGGGGGAATCGGGGAGCTGTTTTTT. It translates to CASSRGLAGGIGELFF.

This clonotype was recorded many times. V and J are TRBV5-1 and TRBJ2-7; 8 positions agree with TRBD1. Germline values: CDR1 SGHRS, CDR2 YFSETQ. Trimming removed 4 bases from V and 0 bases from J; junction bases left unmatched: 6. The CDR3 spans 15 residues. CDR3: CASSLGQGISYEQYF. CDR3 nucleotide sequence: TGCGCCAGCAGCCTAGGACAGGGAATCTCCTACGAGCAGTACTTC.

This clonotype was seen at least ten times. CDR3 coding DNA: TGTGCCAGCAGTTTCTACAGGGGGCGAGAGCAGTACTTC. Translated, it gives CASSFYRGREQYF. The genes are TRBV28 and TRBJ2-7; 9 nucleotides match TRBD1. J was trimmed by 7 bases and V by 3 bases; bases with no gene match: 4. Germline CDR1 and CDR2: MDHEN and SYDVKM. The CDR3 length is 13 residues.

The rearrangement joins TRBV7-2 to TRBJ1-3, with D possibly being TRBD1 (5 bases). Germline V gene sequence: CDR1 SGHTA, CDR2 FQGNSA. Deletions cut 5 bases from V and 0 bases from J, with 17 bases between. The CDR3 spans 17 residues. CDR3 sequence reads: CASSRVRGANSGNTIYF. The CDR3 DNA follows: TGTGCCAGCAGCCGGGTCAGAGGGGCGAACTCTGGAAACACCATATATTTT.

This clonotype appeared many times. The V gene is TRBV7-2, the J gene TRBJ1-2; 8 bases fit TRBD1. J gave up 5 bases and V 6 bases, and 8 bases lay outside the gene matches. Germline CDR1 is SGHTA and CDR2 is FQGNSA. This CDR3 has 14 residues. In DNA, the CDR3 is TGTGCCAGCAGTACAGGGGGGGTACTATATGGCTACACCTTC. Encoded protein: CASSTGGVLYGYTF.

This clonotype was seen repeatedly, ten times or more. The chain carries TRBV2 and TRBJ1-5; D unresolved. Trimming removed 6 bases from V and 4 bases from J, with 13 bases in between. Germline V gene lookup returns CDR1 SNHLY and CDR2 FYNNEI. CDR3 length: 14 residues. For the CDR3, the DNA is TGTGCCAGCAGCGCAGAGGAGCCTAATCAGCCCCAGCATTTT. It specifies CASSAEEPNQPQHF.

This clonotype was picked up a small number of times. V usage is TRBV18 and J usage is TRBJ2-7; the match to TRBD2 covers 9 bases. The CDR3 covers 15 residues. Germline V gene sequence: CDR1 KGHSH, CDR2 LQKENI. V dropped 2 bases and J dropped 3; count of bases not matched to a gene: 5. CDR3 amino acids: CASSPGAGGLYEQYF. The CDR3 DNA reads as TGTGCCAGCTCACCAGGAGCGGGGGGACTCTACGAGCAGTACTTC.

This clonotype was counted at least ten times. This chain uses TRBV7-3 with TRBJ1-2; 9 nucleotides match TRBD1. The germline V gene encodes CDR1 SGHTA and CDR2 FQGTGA. The CDR3 has 16 amino acids. V was clipped by 1 base and J by 4 bases; unmatched bases: 7. The CDR3 DNA reads as TGTGCCAGCAGCTTAAGGGGACAGGGAAAGTTCTATGGCTACACCTTC. It codes for CASSLRGQGKFYGYTF.

This clonotype was counted ten times or more. V is TRBV20-1 and J is TRBJ1-5; no clear D. CDR3 length: 14 residues. Germline V lookup: CDR1 DFQATT, CDR2 SNEGSKA (reference sequence). V gave up 4 bases and J gave up 3 bases, with 13 bases separating them. The CDR3 DNA reads TGCAGTGCTAAGATCGGGATGCACAATCAGCCCCAGCATTTT. Its translation is CSAKIGMHNQPQHF.

This clonotype was observed at least ten times. J is TRBJ1-1 and V is TRBV6-6; no firm D call. V was pared by 0 bases and J by 3 bases, with 5 bases between. From germline, CDR1 is MNHNY and CDR2 SVGAGI (reference sequence). This CDR3 has 13 residues. CDR3 region: CASSYSAHTEAFF. The CDR3 DNA follows: TGTGCCAGCAGTTACTCGGCCCACACTGAAGCTTTCTTT.

This clonotype was picked up many times. The rearrangement uses TRBV9 and TRBJ2-1, with TRBD1 matching 10 bases. V was clipped by 0 bases and J by 1 base; unmatched bases: 4. The CDR3 is 17 amino acids. CDR1 SGDLS and CDR2 YYNGEE come from the germline V gene. As DNA, the CDR3 is TGTGCCAGCAGCGTAGCCGGGACAGGGGCTTCCTACAATGAGCAGTTCTTC. As protein: CASSVAGTGASYNEQFF. The whole variable domain, filled in from reference TRBV9 and TRBJ2-1, reads DSGVTQTPKHLITATGQRVTLRCSPRSGDLSVYWYQQSLDQGLQFLIQYYNGEERAKGNILERFSAQQFPDLHSELNLSSLELGDSALYFCASSVAGTGASYNEQFFGPGTRLTVL.

Ten or more counts support this clonotype. The chain is built from TRBV6-1 and TRBJ1-1; TRBD1 is a possible D gene (5 bases). Germline V lookup: CDR1 MNHNS, CDR2 SASEGT. V lost 7 bases and J 0 bases, leaving 15 bases between the germline ends. CDR3 length: 15 amino acids. The CDR3 protein is CASTSLGGLNTEAFF. CDR3 sequence (DNA): TGTGCCAGCACCTCCCTGGGGGGGTTGAACACTGAAGCTTTCTTT.

This clonotype was counted a few times. The rearrangement uses TRBV2 and TRBJ2-2, with TRBD1 matching over 7 bases. V shed 6 bases and J 5 bases; nucleotides not matched to a gene: 3. From germline, CDR1 is SNHLY and CDR2 FYNNEI. This CDR3 region has 13 residues. The CDR3 sequence is CASRQGRTGELFF. CDR3 DNA: TGTGCCAGCAGACAGGGGCGGACCGGGGAGCTGTTTTTT.